This TCR beta chain stems from a study of blood T cells in healthy people across ages. This clonotype has just a few counts. A second PCR of about 6 to 11 cycles used a sample-barcoded 5' primer and a J-beta primer mix. From the 5' RACE reads, TCRdb called clonotypes with MiXCR, one entry per CDR3 protein. The sample records over a million distinct CDR3 sequences, almost 25% being singletons. Staff drew 9 to 10 milliliters of peripheral blood from each donor. CDR1 and CDR2 from the germline V gene are LGHNA and YNFKEQ. The CDR3 extends over 14 amino acids. V lost 0 bases and J lost 8, with 13 bases in between. These records were also assigned to another study, of T cells of mothers and their children.

The sequence was collected from a girl under 10 years old in good health. This chain links TRBV4-2 with TRBJ1-2; D uncertain. The sequenced material came from blood. The CDR3 DNA reads as TGTGCCAGCAGCCAAGACGACCGGGGAGGAGGCTACACCTTC. It encodes CASSQDDRGGGYTF.